The rows below give T cell receptor beta chains drawn from one sample of a study of T cell responses to AZD1222 COVID-19 vaccine. The method was immunoSEQ multiplex PCR; TCRdb's version includes in-frame clones alone and lacks a portion of them. The sample shows 65,000 to 95,000 clones, 70% to 90% of them seen only once. Sequencing used peripheral blood, obtained 28 days after the second AZD1222 dose. The origin of the receptors is an adult who received the AZD1222 COVID-19 vaccine. Each CDR3 is given with its conserved first and last residue. A D gene is named only where the DNA matches it firmly. Expanded clones get a size class; other rows say once, few or many, or leave the size out.

clone_size: -; j_call: TRBJ2-2; v_call: TRBV5-1; d_call: -; cdr3_nt: TGCGCCAGCAGCTTGGCGGGGGGCCTCCTAAACACCGGGGAGCTGTTTTTT; cdr3_aa: CASSLAGGLLNTGELFF
clone_size: -; j_call: TRBJ2-3; v_call: TRBV19; d_call: TRBD2; cdr3_nt: TGTGCCAGTAGTATAGCCGAGCGGGGGAAGGGTGATACGCAGTATTTT; cdr3_aa: CASSIAERGKGDTQYF
clone_size: -; j_call: TRBJ1-4; v_call: TRBV28; d_call: -; cdr3_nt: TGTGCCAGCAGTTTCCCCGTAGAGGAAAAACTGTTTTTT; cdr3_aa: CASSFPVEEKLFF
clone_size: -; j_call: TRBJ2-3; v_call: TRBV5-1; d_call: -; cdr3_nt: TGCGCCAGCAGCTACAGGGTGGGAACAGATACGCAGTATTTT; cdr3_aa: CASSYRVGTDTQYF
clone_size: few; j_call: TRBJ1-1; v_call: TRBV7-3; d_call: -; cdr3_nt: TGTGCCAGCAGCTCCGCCGTGAACACTGAAGCTTTCTTT; cdr3_aa: CASSSAVNTEAFF
clone_size: few; j_call: TRBJ2-2; v_call: TRBV2; d_call: TRBD2; cdr3_nt: TGTGCCAGCAGCGAGACCGGGGGGGCTTGGTTTGGCGGGGAGCTGTTTTTT; cdr3_aa: CASSETGGAWFGGELFF
clone_size: -; j_call: TRBJ1-2; v_call: TRBV7-2; d_call: -; cdr3_nt: TGTGCCAGCAGCTTAGACGCCGGTCCCAAGGGCTATGGCTACACCTTC; cdr3_aa: CASSLDAGPKGYGYTF
clone_size: -; j_call: TRBJ2-2; v_call: TRBV28; d_call: -; cdr3_nt: TGTGCCAGCAGACAGGCCGGGACACTGAACACCGGGGAGCTGTTTTTT; cdr3_aa: CASRQAGTLNTGELFF
clone_size: -; j_call: TRBJ1-5; v_call: TRBV24-1; d_call: -; cdr3_nt: TGTGCCACCCACTCCGGGGATAGCAATCAGCCCCAGCATTTT; cdr3_aa: CATHSGDSNQPQHF
clone_size: -; j_call: TRBJ2-7; v_call: TRBV20-1; d_call: -; cdr3_nt: TGCAGTGCTGGGACAACCTACGAGCAGTACTTC; cdr3_aa: CSAGTTYEQYF
clone_size: -; j_call: TRBJ2-7; v_call: TRBV6-1; d_call: -; cdr3_nt: TGTGCCAGCAGTGAACCCCGGGGCAGGGGGGGGGAGCAGTACTTC; cdr3_aa: CASSEPRGRGGEQYF
clone_size: -; j_call: TRBJ2-4; v_call: TRBV2; d_call: TRBD1; cdr3_nt: TGTGCCAGCAGTGTGGACAGGCATCAGTACTTC; cdr3_aa: CASSVDRHQYF
clone_size: -; j_call: TRBJ1-3; v_call: TRBV9; d_call: -; cdr3_nt: TGTGCCAGCAGCGGAGGGGGAAACACCATATATTTT; cdr3_aa: CASSGGGNTIYF
clone_size: -; j_call: TRBJ1-4; v_call: TRBV30; d_call: -; cdr3_nt: TGTGCCTGGAGTGTCTACCTTCATGGAGGTAATGAAAAACTGTTTTTT; cdr3_aa: CAWSVYLHGGNEKLFF
clone_size: -; j_call: TRBJ1-2; v_call: TRBV4-2; d_call: -; cdr3_nt: TGTGCCAGCAGCAAAGATAGGTCTAACTATGGCTACACCTTC; cdr3_aa: CASSKDRSNYGYTF
clone_size: -; j_call: TRBJ2-3; v_call: TRBV9; d_call: -; cdr3_nt: TGTGCCAGCAGCCCAAGGACAGTGCGATCTAGCACAGATACGCAGTATTTT; cdr3_aa: CASSPRTVRSSTDTQYF
clone_size: -; j_call: TRBJ1-2; v_call: TRBV28; d_call: TRBD1; cdr3_nt: TGTGCCAGCAGGACCGGGGGACAGGGGAACTATGGCTACACCTTC; cdr3_aa: CASRTGGQGNYGYTF
clone_size: -; j_call: TRBJ2-3; v_call: TRBV15; d_call: -; cdr3_nt: TGTGCCACCTGGGGGGTCGGGGATACGCAGTATTTT; cdr3_aa: CATWGVGDTQYF
clone_size: few; j_call: TRBJ2-1; v_call: TRBV20-1; d_call: -; cdr3_nt: TGCAGTGCTAGTGGGGAAAGCTCCTACAATGAGCAGTTCTTC; cdr3_aa: CSASGESSYNEQFF
clone_size: -; j_call: TRBJ1-1; v_call: TRBV18; d_call: TRBD1; cdr3_nt: TGTGCCAGCTCACAGACAGGGGACACTGAAGCTTTCTTT; cdr3_aa: CASSQTGDTEAFF
clone_size: -; j_call: TRBJ2-7; v_call: TRBV5-1; d_call: -; cdr3_nt: TGCGCCAGCAGCTTGGCCCCAGGAACCTACGAGCAGTACTTC; cdr3_aa: CASSLAPGTYEQYF
clone_size: -; j_call: TRBJ1-1; v_call: TRBV18; d_call: -; cdr3_nt: TGTGCCAGCTCACCAGGGCAGCAGAACACTGAAGCTTTCTTT; cdr3_aa: CASSPGQQNTEAFF
clone_size: -; j_call: TRBJ2-7; v_call: TRBV6-2/TRBV6-3; d_call: -; cdr3_nt: TGTGCCAGCAGTTACCAGACAGCACCCTACGAGCAGTACTTC; cdr3_aa: CASSYQTAPYEQYF
clone_size: -; j_call: TRBJ1-5; v_call: TRBV2; d_call: -; cdr3_nt: TGTGCCAGCAGTGAGACGGTTTCGAATCAGCCCCAGCATTTT; cdr3_aa: CASSETVSNQPQHF
clone_size: -; j_call: TRBJ2-4; v_call: TRBV5-1; d_call: -; cdr3_nt: TGCGCCAGCAGCTTACCGGGGGCTAACATTCAGTACTTC; cdr3_aa: CASSLPGANIQYF
clone_size: -; j_call: TRBJ1-5; v_call: TRBV19; d_call: -; cdr3_nt: TGTGCCAGTACCCCCATGGACAGTAGCAATCAGCCCCAGCATTTT; cdr3_aa: CASTPMDSSNQPQHF
clone_size: -; j_call: TRBJ2-2; v_call: TRBV6-6; d_call: TRBD2; cdr3_nt: TGTGCCAGCAGTCGTGGACTAGCGGGGGGGCCATCGAACACCGGGGAGCTGTTTTTT; cdr3_aa: CASSRGLAGGPSNTGELFF
clone_size: once; j_call: TRBJ2-5; v_call: TRBV19; d_call: -; cdr3_nt: TGTGCCAGTAGTTCATCCGGGCGGGAGACCCAGTACTTC; cdr3_aa: CASSSSGRETQYF
clone_size: -; j_call: TRBJ2-2; v_call: TRBV4-2; d_call: -; cdr3_nt: TGTGCCAGCAGCCAAGATCCCAGGGGAACCGGGGAGCTGTTTTTT; cdr3_aa: CASSQDPRGTGELFF
clone_size: -; j_call: TRBJ2-7; v_call: TRBV29-1; d_call: TRBD1; cdr3_nt: TGCAGCGTTGAAAGTGCGACAGGGGACGAGCAGTACTTC; cdr3_aa: CSVESATGDEQYF
clone_size: once; j_call: TRBJ2-1; v_call: TRBV7-2; d_call: TRBD2; cdr3_nt: TGTGCCAGCAGTTCTAAGGTTCCGGGGGGGCCTTACAATGAGCAGTTCTTC; cdr3_aa: CASSSKVPGGPYNEQFF
clone_size: -; j_call: TRBJ2-4; v_call: TRBV11-2; d_call: -; cdr3_nt: TGTGCCAGCAGCTTAGGGGGGGCCAAAAACATTCAGTACTTC; cdr3_aa: CASSLGGAKNIQYF
clone_size: -; j_call: TRBJ1-5; v_call: TRBV7-9; d_call: TRBD1; cdr3_nt: TGTGCCAGCGCCGGGACAGGGGTAGATCAGCCCCAGCATTTT; cdr3_aa: CASAGTGVDQPQHF
clone_size: -; j_call: TRBJ1-6; v_call: TRBV28; d_call: -; cdr3_nt: TGTGCCAGCAGTTTACGAGGGGTAGAGTCACCCCTCCACTTT; cdr3_aa: CASSLRGVESPLHF
clone_size: -; j_call: TRBJ1-2; v_call: TRBV7-2; d_call: -; cdr3_nt: TGTGCCAGCAGACGCAGGGAAAACTATGGCTACACCTTC; cdr3_aa: CASRRRENYGYTF
clone_size: -; j_call: TRBJ1-2; v_call: TRBV3-1/TRBV3-2; d_call: -; cdr3_nt: TGTGCCAGCAGCCTATTAAGTGTAGGGGATTTCTATGGCTACACCTTC; cdr3_aa: CASSLLSVGDFYGYTF
clone_size: -; j_call: TRBJ2-7; v_call: TRBV6-6; d_call: -; cdr3_nt: TGTGCCAGCAGTGACGGGCGAAGGGGCTACGAGCAGTACTTC; cdr3_aa: CASSDGRRGYEQYF
clone_size: -; j_call: TRBJ1-1; v_call: TRBV18; d_call: -; cdr3_nt: TGTGCCAGCTCACTCACCGGTGGTGGCGAAGCTTTCTTT; cdr3_aa: CASSLTGGGEAFF
clone_size: -; j_call: TRBJ1-1; v_call: TRBV30; d_call: -; cdr3_nt: TGTGCCTGGAGCCGTACAGGGAGTACCACTGAAGCTTTCTTT; cdr3_aa: CAWSRTGSTTEAFF
clone_size: -; j_call: TRBJ1-5; v_call: TRBV9; d_call: -; cdr3_nt: TGTGCCAGCAGCGCTACAGGCTCCAATCAGCCCCAGCATTTT; cdr3_aa: CASSATGSNQPQHF
clone_size: -; j_call: TRBJ2-5; v_call: TRBV29-1; d_call: TRBD1; cdr3_nt: TGCAGCGTCGCCGGGACAGGGCCATGGACCCAGTACTTC; cdr3_aa: CSVAGTGPWTQYF
clone_size: -; j_call: TRBJ2-6; v_call: TRBV6-5; d_call: -; cdr3_nt: TGTGCCAGCCGAGGCTCTGGGGCCAACGTCCTGACTTTC; cdr3_aa: CASRGSGANVLTF
clone_size: -; j_call: TRBJ2-5; v_call: TRBV6-2/TRBV6-3; d_call: -; cdr3_nt: TGTGCCAGCAGTTGGAACAGTTTATCTCAAGAGACCCAGTACTTC; cdr3_aa: CASSWNSLSQETQYF
clone_size: few; j_call: TRBJ2-5; v_call: TRBV4-1; d_call: TRBD1; cdr3_nt: TGCGCCAGCAGCCAAGATCCCTCGGGGACAGGGGGAGAGACCCAGTACTTC; cdr3_aa: CASSQDPSGTGGETQYF
clone_size: -; j_call: TRBJ1-1; v_call: TRBV6-5; d_call: -; cdr3_nt: TGTGCCAGCAGTCCCGAGGGGGGACGGACTGAAGCTTTCTTT; cdr3_aa: CASSPEGGRTEAFF
clone_size: once; j_call: TRBJ1-1; v_call: TRBV29-1; d_call: -; cdr3_nt: TGCAGTGGTACGACAGTGAACACTGAAGCTTTCTTT; cdr3_aa: CSGTTVNTEAFF
clone_size: -; j_call: TRBJ1-2; v_call: TRBV5-1; d_call: TRBD1; cdr3_nt: TGCGCCAGCAGCTTTGACGGGACAGTTAACTATGGCTACACCTTC; cdr3_aa: CASSFDGTVNYGYTF
clone_size: -; j_call: TRBJ1-4; v_call: TRBV28; d_call: TRBD1; cdr3_nt: TGTGCCAGCAGCCGAAGGACAGGGGTGGCAACTAATGAAAAACTGTTTTTT; cdr3_aa: CASSRRTGVATNEKLFF
clone_size: once; j_call: TRBJ1-5; v_call: TRBV28; d_call: -; cdr3_nt: TGTGCCAGCGGCCTCGGGACACACGATAGCAATCAGCCCCAGCATTTT; cdr3_aa: CASGLGTHDSNQPQHF
clone_size: -; j_call: TRBJ1-1; v_call: TRBV6-2/TRBV6-3; d_call: -; cdr3_nt: TGTGCCAGCAGTTTCCGGACCGGAGAACCTGAAGCTTTCTTT; cdr3_aa: CASSFRTGEPEAFF